Each of the 13 T cell receptor beta chains below was sequenced from the same sample in a study of blood T cell repertoires in COVID-19. Libraries were prepared by immunoSEQ multiplex PCR; TCRdb keeps only in-frame clonotypes and omits some of them. The table has about 190,000 clones, 89% seen once. Sequenced material: peripheral blood. The receptors were sampled from a man aged 40-49 years with acute or convalescent COVID-19.

V and J are TRBV3-1 (or the pseudogene TRBV3-2) and TRBJ2-7; D gene ambiguous. Germline CDR1 and CDR2: LGHDT and YNNKEL (reference sequence). V was clipped by 2 bases and J by 3 bases, with 8 bases between them. The CDR3 has 13 amino acids. CDR3 sequence (DNA): TGTGCCAGCAGCCAATCCCAGTTCTACGAGCAGTACTTC. It specifies CASSQSQFYEQYF.

The chain recombines TRBV2 with TRBJ2-2, with D maybe TRBD1 (6 bases). Trimming took 7 bases from V and 6 from J, leaving 15 bases between them. Germline V gives CDR1 SNHLY, CDR2 FYNNEI. CDR3 length: 14 residues. The DNA of the CDR3 is TGTGCCAGCAATAGACAGGCGGTCGCCGGGGAGCTGTTTTTT. This gives the protein CASNRQAVAGELFF.

This rearrangement joins TRBV7-2 to TRBJ1-2, with D possibly TRBD1 on 5 matching bases. V lost 5 bases, J lost 8 bases, and 15 bases lay in between. The CDR3 loop spans 13 amino acids. Germline CDR1 and CDR2: SGHTA and FQGNSA. CDR3 protein: CASSPGAGRGYTF. CDR3 coding DNA: TGTGCCAGCAGCCCTGGGGCAGGTCGGGGCTACACCTTC.

The chain is built from TRBV5-1 and TRBJ2-7; a weak D match, TRBD1 (6 bases). The CDR3 contains 14 residues. V lost 1 base, J lost 12 bases, and 20 bases lay in between. Per the germline V gene, CDR1 is SGHRS and CDR2 is YFSETQ. The CDR3 here is CASSLILGQQELYF. The CDR3 DNA follows: TGCGCCAGCAGCTTGATTCTCGGACAGCAAGAACTGTACTTC.

V is TRBV7-9 and J is TRBJ2-7; possible D gene TRBD1, 6 bases. In germline, CDR1 is SEHNR, CDR2 FQNEAQ (reference sequence). This CDR3 region has 14 residues. V was clipped by 4 bases and J by 0 bases, with 10 bases between them. The CDR3 loop is CASSSQGISYEQYF. The CDR3 region has the DNA TGTGCCAGCAGCTCCCAGGGGATCTCCTACGAGCAGTACTTC. Full variable domain (missing parts from reference TRBV7-9 and TRBJ2-7): DTGVSQNPRHKITKRGQNVTFRCDPISEHNRLYWYRQTLGQGPEFLTYFQNEAQLEKSRLLSDRFSAERPKGSFSTLEIQRTEQGDSAMYLCASSSQGISYEQYFGPGTRLTVT.

This rearrangement joins TRBV6-5 to TRBJ1-2; 8 bases are a match to TRBD1. After removal of 9 bases from V and 4 bases from J, the junction contained 4 bases not matched to a gene. CDR3 length equals 12 residues. Germline-derived CDR1 and CDR2 are MNHEY and SVGAGI. The CDR3 reads CASHTGGYGYTF. The CDR3 DNA is TGTGCCAGTCACACAGGGGGCTATGGCTACACCTTC.

This chain joins TRBV11-2 and TRBJ2-1, with 7 bases aligning to TRBD1. The V segment lost 5 bases and the J segment 8 bases; nucleotides outside the gene matches: 6. Germline-derived CDR1 and CDR2 are SGHAT and FQNNGV. There are 13 residues in the CDR3. CDR3 bases: TGTGCCAGCAGCCCGACAGGGAGTCATGAGCAGTTCTTC. This encodes CASSPTGSHEQFF.

The chain couples TRBV18 to TRBJ1-6; D is unresolved. CDR3 length equals 13 residues. V dropped 2 bases and J dropped 8 bases, with 7 bases sitting between them. Germline assignment: CDR1 KGHSH and CDR2 LQKENI. In nucleotides, the CDR3 is TGTGCCAGCTCACCAGACCGGGATTCACCCCTCCACTTT. This codes for CASSPDRDSPLHF.

V gene TRBV27 combines with J gene TRBJ1-2; 9 bases fit TRBD1. The CDR3 contains 15 residues. Germline-derived CDR1 and CDR2 are MNHEY and SMNVEV (reference sequence). Trimming cost V 5 bases and J 8 bases; bases outside gene matches: 12. The CDR3 sequence: CASSLGGTGRHGYTF. Written as DNA, the CDR3 is TGTGCCAGCAGTCTCGGCGGGACAGGGCGGCACGGCTACACCTTC.

The chain carries TRBV7-2 and TRBJ1-5; TRBD1 matches at 9 bases. The CDR3 spans 14 residues. Germline CDR1 reads SGHTA; CDR2 reads FQGNSA. Unmatched junction bases numbered 5, after V lost 5 bases and J lost 6 bases. The DNA for the CDR3 is TGTGCCAGCAGCCCCGACAGGGGGGGTCAGCCCCAGCATTTT. Translated, it gives CASSPDRGGQPQHF.

The chain uses TRBV11-1 and TRBJ1-6; 9 bases line up with TRBD1. The germline V gene has CDR1 SGHAT and CDR2 FQDESV (reference sequence). Trimming took 4 bases from V and 7 from J; bases not matched to a gene: 5. The CDR3 runs to 15 residues. Here the CDR3 reads CASSSHRGRNSPLHF. The CDR3 DNA sequence: TGTGCCAGCAGCTCACACAGGGGGCGCAATTCACCCCTCCACTTT.

The chain links TRBV6-5 to TRBJ1-1; a weak D match, TRBD1 (5 bases). CDR1 and CDR2 from the germline V gene are MNHEY and SVGAGI. Trimming removed 2 bases at V and 11 bases at J, with 18 bases between. The length of the CDR3 is 14 residues. CDR3 nucleotide sequence: TGTGCCAGCAGTTACAGAGGACACGCACCCGAGGCTTTCTTT. It is translated as CASSYRGHAPEAFF.

This clone is a singleton in its sample. V usage is TRBV29-1 and J usage is TRBJ1-2; the match to TRBD1 covers 7 bases. After removal of 3 bases from V and 0 bases from J, the junction contained 7 bases not matched to a gene. The CDR3 is 15 amino acids. CDR1 SQVTM and CDR2 ANQGSEA come from the germline V gene. Here the CDR3 reads CSVDRQGVANYGYTF. DNA of the CDR3: TGCAGCGTTGACCGGCAGGGGGTTGCTAACTATGGCTACACCTTC.